These T cell receptor beta chains were read from a single sample in a study of cytomegalovirus exposure and HLA in healthy donors. Profiled with immunoSEQ multiplex PCR; TCRdb holds only in-frame clones, not every one. This table has about 140,000 clones, 70% to 80% appearing once. The specimen sequenced was PBMCs. These receptor sequences come from a female donor in good health and CMV-seronegative. Each CDR3 is given with its conserved first and last residue. Each record gives: CDR3 DNA, CDR3 protein, clone size, D gene, V gene, J gene. The D gene is left open where the match is weak. The size field is filled for only some rows; it gives once, few, many or a size class.

CDR3 DNA: TGTGCCACCAGCAGGAGGACATTCGGCTCCTATGGCTACACCTTC
CDR3 protein: CATSRRTFGSYGYTF
clone size: -
D gene: -
V gene: TRBV15
J gene: TRBJ1-2

CDR3 DNA: TGTGCCAGCAGCACGGGGGGGCAGGTGGAAAAACTGTTTTTT
CDR3 protein: CASSTGGQVEKLFF
clone size: few
D gene: -
V gene: TRBV5-6
J gene: TRBJ1-4

CDR3 DNA: TGTGCCAGTAGTATGGGGGCGAACACTGAAGCTTTCTTT
CDR3 protein: CASSMGANTEAFF
clone size: -
D gene: -
V gene: TRBV19
J gene: TRBJ1-1

CDR3 DNA: TGTGCCTGGAGTGGGGGACAGGACGGATCACCCCTCCACTTT
CDR3 protein: CAWSGGQDGSPLHF
clone size: -
D gene: TRBD1
V gene: TRBV30
J gene: TRBJ1-6

CDR3 DNA: TGTGCCTGGAGTATTTGGCGCACAGATACGCAGTATTTT
CDR3 protein: CAWSIWRTDTQYF
clone size: -
D gene: -
V gene: TRBV30
J gene: TRBJ2-3

CDR3 DNA: TGTGCTAGTGGTTTGCCTCGGGACTACATCACAGATACGCAGTATTTT
CDR3 protein: CASGLPRDYITDTQYF
clone size: -
D gene: TRBD2
V gene: TRBV12-5
J gene: TRBJ2-3

CDR3 DNA: TGTGCCAGCAGGAGGGGGTCTAACTATGGCTACACCTTC
CDR3 protein: CASRRGSNYGYTF
clone size: -
D gene: -
V gene: TRBV27
J gene: TRBJ1-2

CDR3 DNA: TGTGCCAGCAGCTCCGGTCGGGACAGACGATATGAAAAACTGTTTTTT
CDR3 protein: CASSSGRDRRYEKLFF
clone size: -
D gene: TRBD1
V gene: TRBV7-2
J gene: TRBJ1-4

CDR3 DNA: TGTGCCAGCAGCTTGGGTCGTTTCTCCTACGAGCAGTACTTC
CDR3 protein: CASSLGRFSYEQYF
clone size: few
D gene: -
V gene: TRBV5-4
J gene: TRBJ2-7

CDR3 DNA: TGTGCCAGCAGCGTAGGAAGCGGTCTGGGAGGGGAGCTGTTTTTT
CDR3 protein: CASSVGSGLGGELFF
clone size: -
D gene: -
V gene: TRBV9
J gene: TRBJ2-2

CDR3 DNA: TGTGCCAGCAGCGCGGAGGATTGGTATGGCTACACCTTC
CDR3 protein: CASSAEDWYGYTF
clone size: -
D gene: -
V gene: TRBV9
J gene: TRBJ1-2

CDR3 DNA: TGTGCCAGCAGTCTCTATGGGGGGGAATACAATGAGCAGTTCTTC
CDR3 protein: CASSLYGGEYNEQFF
clone size: few
D gene: TRBD2
V gene: TRBV27
J gene: TRBJ2-1

CDR3 DNA: TGTGCCAGCAGCCGACGACAGGGAGTAAACTATGGCTACACCTTC
CDR3 protein: CASSRRQGVNYGYTF
clone size: many
D gene: TRBD1
V gene: TRBV27
J gene: TRBJ1-2

CDR3 DNA: TGTGCCAGCAGCGCCCGGGGGGGTGAAAAACTGTTTTTT
CDR3 protein: CASSARGGEKLFF
clone size: -
D gene: -
V gene: TRBV7-2
J gene: TRBJ1-4

CDR3 DNA: TGTGCCAGCCAGACAGGGGGAGGGGGCTTCGTTAATGAAAAACTGTTTTTT
CDR3 protein: CASQTGGGGFVNEKLFF
clone size: -
D gene: TRBD1
V gene: TRBV2
J gene: TRBJ1-4

CDR3 DNA: TGTGCCAGTAGTATGTACGGGACAGGGCCTTACGAGCAGTACTTC
CDR3 protein: CASSMYGTGPYEQYF
clone size: -
D gene: TRBD1
V gene: TRBV19
J gene: TRBJ2-7

CDR3 DNA: TGTGCCAGCAGCTTCTCAGGGGTGGCTGAAGCTTTCTTT
CDR3 protein: CASSFSGVAEAFF
clone size: -
D gene: -
V gene: TRBV5-4
J gene: TRBJ1-1

CDR3 DNA: TGCGCCAGCAGGGCCGGGGAAACTGAAGCCTTCTTT
CDR3 protein: CASRAGETEAFF
clone size: -
D gene: -
V gene: TRBV10-2
J gene: TRBJ1-1

CDR3 DNA: TGTGCCAGCAGCTTTGTGTACGGGGTCCAAGAGACCCAGTACTTC
CDR3 protein: CASSFVYGVQETQYF
clone size: -
D gene: -
V gene: TRBV11-2
J gene: TRBJ2-5

CDR3 DNA: TGTGCCAGCAGTTCATTCGTAAAACTCCCCTACGAGCAGTACTTC
CDR3 protein: CASSSFVKLPYEQYF
clone size: -
D gene: -
V gene: TRBV28
J gene: TRBJ2-7

CDR3 DNA: TGTGCCAGCGGATTAGCGGGGGGGACAGATACGCAGTATTTT
CDR3 protein: CASGLAGGTDTQYF
clone size: -
D gene: TRBD2
V gene: TRBV9
J gene: TRBJ2-3

CDR3 DNA: TGCGCCAGCAGTCAAAGCGGGGCTCGCACAGATACGCAGTATTTT
CDR3 protein: CASSQSGARTDTQYF
clone size: -
D gene: TRBD2
V gene: TRBV4-1
J gene: TRBJ2-3

CDR3 DNA: TGTGCCAGCCCCGGGGGCGGGAGGCCCACCGGGGAGCTGTTTTTT
CDR3 protein: CASPGGGRPTGELFF
clone size: -
D gene: TRBD2
V gene: TRBV7-9
J gene: TRBJ2-2

CDR3 DNA: TGTGCCAGCAGCTTAGCGATGGCAGGAGGTCCACCCCTCCACTTT
CDR3 protein: CASSLAMAGGPPLHF
clone size: -
D gene: -
V gene: TRBV7-9
J gene: TRBJ1-6

CDR3 DNA: TGTGCCAGCAGCGTAACCGGGACAGCCAACAATCAGCCCCAGCATTTT
CDR3 protein: CASSVTGTANNQPQHF
clone size: -
D gene: TRBD1
V gene: TRBV5-5
J gene: TRBJ1-5

CDR3 DNA: TGTGCCAGCGGGGTCGACAGCTCCTACGCCTACGAGCAGTACTTC
CDR3 protein: CASGVDSSYAYEQYF
clone size: -
D gene: -
V gene: TRBV7-2
J gene: TRBJ2-7

CDR3 DNA: TGTGCCAGCAGTTTAATTACGGGACAGGGGTCCCCCTACGAGCAGTACTTC
CDR3 protein: CASSLITGQGSPYEQYF
clone size: once
D gene: TRBD1
V gene: TRBV27
J gene: TRBJ2-7

CDR3 DNA: TGCGCCAGCAGGGAGGGGACAGGGCCTGAAAAACTGTTTTTT
CDR3 protein: CASREGTGPEKLFF
clone size: -
D gene: TRBD1
V gene: TRBV5-1
J gene: TRBJ1-4

CDR3 DNA: TGTGCCAGTAGTTCCTGGGGTAGCGGGAGTTACGAGCAGTACTTC
CDR3 protein: CASSSWGSGSYEQYF
clone size: -
D gene: TRBD2
V gene: TRBV19
J gene: TRBJ2-7

CDR3 DNA: TGTGCCAGCAGCCGGGGGGACGCAACAGATACGCAGTATTTT
CDR3 protein: CASSRGDATDTQYF
clone size: -
D gene: TRBD2
V gene: TRBV7-8
J gene: TRBJ2-3

CDR3 DNA: TGTGCCAGCAGTGAATTAAAAAATTCACCCCTCCACTTT
CDR3 protein: CASSELKNSPLHF
clone size: -
D gene: -
V gene: TRBV2
J gene: TRBJ1-6

CDR3 DNA: TGTGCCAGCAGCCCAGACAGGGGACTTAATGAAAAACTGTTTTTT
CDR3 protein: CASSPDRGLNEKLFF
clone size: -
D gene: TRBD1
V gene: TRBV7-2
J gene: TRBJ1-4

CDR3 DNA: TGCGCCTGCCGCCTCAGGGTGGACACTGAAGCTTTCTTT
CDR3 protein: CACRLRVDTEAFF
clone size: few
D gene: -
V gene: TRBV5-1
J gene: TRBJ1-1

CDR3 DNA: TGCGCCAGCAGCTACCGGACAGAGCTCTACGAGCAGTACTTC
CDR3 protein: CASSYRTELYEQYF
clone size: -
D gene: -
V gene: TRBV4-1
J gene: TRBJ2-7

CDR3 DNA: TGTGCCAGCAGCTTATATACGGGAGGGGCAGATACGCAGTATTTT
CDR3 protein: CASSLYTGGADTQYF
clone size: -
D gene: TRBD2
V gene: TRBV7-8
J gene: TRBJ2-3

CDR3 DNA: TGTGCCAGCTTAACAGGGGCGGGAGGCTACACCTTC
CDR3 protein: CASLTGAGGYTF
clone size: -
D gene: TRBD1
V gene: TRBV6-6
J gene: TRBJ1-2

CDR3 DNA: TGTGCCAGCAGCTTGGCCGTCGGTACACCCCTCCACTTT
CDR3 protein: CASSLAVGTPLHF
clone size: -
D gene: -
V gene: TRBV5-4
J gene: TRBJ1-6

CDR3 DNA: TGTGCCAGCTCGTACGGGATTGGAAACACCATATATTTT
CDR3 protein: CASSYGIGNTIYF
clone size: -
D gene: -
V gene: TRBV18
J gene: TRBJ1-3

CDR3 DNA: TGTGCCATCAGTGGAACTAACAGGGGCGACAGCGGGGAGCTGTTTTTT
CDR3 protein: CAISGTNRGDSGELFF
clone size: -
D gene: TRBD1
V gene: TRBV10-3
J gene: TRBJ2-2

CDR3 DNA: TGTGCCAGCAGTCCTCACAGGGCCTTCAACACTGAAGCTTTCTTT
CDR3 protein: CASSPHRAFNTEAFF
clone size: -
D gene: -
V gene: TRBV28
J gene: TRBJ1-1

CDR3 DNA: TGTGCCAGCAGTTACTCACGGACAGGGCAATCCACCTACACCTTC
CDR3 protein: CASSYSRTGQSTYTF
clone size: -
D gene: TRBD1
V gene: TRBV6-6
J gene: TRBJ1-2

CDR3 DNA: TGTGCCAGCAGTGAATATAGACAACCCAACACTGAAGCTTTCTTT
CDR3 protein: CASSEYRQPNTEAFF
clone size: -
D gene: -
V gene: TRBV25-1
J gene: TRBJ1-1